A selection of T cell receptor beta chains follows, all from one sample in a study of beta chain features in type 1 diabetes. Repertoires were generated with immunoSEQ multiplex PCR, while TCRdb's copy carries only in-frame clones and drops some. This table has 500,000 to 650,000 clones, 9.5% to 15% appearing once. Specimen: naive CD4+ T cells from blood. The source of these receptors is a young man with type 1 diabetes. The CDR3 runs from the conserved cysteine through the conserved F or W. Fields, in order: CDR3 DNA, CDR3 protein, clone size, J gene, D gene, V gene. D genes are given only for firm matches. Not all rows give a size; the values are once, few, many and, for expanded clones, a class.

DNA: TGTGCCAGCAGTCCCCAAGGGACAGGGGATGGCTACACCTTC; CDR3: CASSPQGTGDGYTF; size: .; J: TRBJ1-2; D: TRBD1; V: TRBV6-6
DNA: TGCGCCAGCAGCCGGGCCAGTTCCTACGAGCAGTACTTC; CDR3: CASSRASSYEQYF; size: .; J: TRBJ2-7; D: .; V: TRBV4-3
DNA: TGCGCCAGCAGCCTCCTTCCTTCCGGGACTAGCGGGGAATCAGATACGCAGTATTTT; CDR3: CASSLLPSGTSGESDTQYF; size: few; J: TRBJ2-3; D: TRBD2; V: TRBV4-3
DNA: TGTGCCAGCAGCCCTGGACAGGGAGCTAACTATGGCTACACCTTC; CDR3: CASSPGQGANYGYTF; size: few; J: TRBJ1-2; D: TRBD1; V: TRBV28
DNA: TGTGCCACGCAGGAGGCGGGGGTCGGCTATGGCTACACCTTC; CDR3: CATQEAGVGYGYTF; size: .; J: TRBJ1-2; D: .; V: TRBV6-5
DNA: TGTGCCAGTAGTCCTGGGACAGTAAATGAGCAGTTCTTC; CDR3: CASSPGTVNEQFF; size: few; J: TRBJ2-1; D: TRBD1; V: TRBV19
DNA: TGTGCCATCAGTGAGTGGAGGGACACCAACACCGGGGAGCTGTTTTTT; CDR3: CAISEWRDTNTGELFF; size: few; J: TRBJ2-2; D: .; V: TRBV10-3
DNA: TGTGCCAGCACCTGGGGCGGTACCAACAGCGAAGAGACCCAGTACTTC; CDR3: CASTWGGTNSEETQYF; size: .; J: TRBJ2-5; D: .; V: TRBV28
DNA: TGTGCCTGGAGTGTACGTTCAGGCCATCGGAGGACCCAGTACTTC; CDR3: CAWSVRSGHRRTQYF; size: .; J: TRBJ2-5; D: .; V: TRBV30
DNA: TGTGCCAGCAGCTTCGCCAGGGAGAACACTGAAGCTTTCTTT; CDR3: CASSFARENTEAFF; size: few; J: TRBJ1-1; D: .; V: TRBV5-4
DNA: TGCAGCGTTGGCGAGGCCGGCTATGGCTACACCTTC; CDR3: CSVGEAGYGYTF; size: .; J: TRBJ1-2; D: .; V: TRBV29-1
DNA: TGTGCCAGCAGTTTGTCGGGGACAGGCAATCAGCCCCAGCATTTT; CDR3: CASSLSGTGNQPQHF; size: few; J: TRBJ1-5; D: TRBD1; V: TRBV28
DNA: TGTCGACTTTACAATCATACGCAGTATTTT; CDR3: CRLYNHTQYF; size: .; J: TRBJ2-3; D: .; V: TRBV6-4
DNA: TGTGCCAGCAGCTTAGACCCGGGCCTCGGGGAAAATGAGCAGTTCTTC; CDR3: CASSLDPGLGENEQFF; size: .; J: TRBJ2-1; D: .; V: TRBV11-2